This T cell receptor beta chain appears in the sequencing data of a study of tumor T cells in aggressive B-cell lymphoma. Looked up from germline, CDR1 is MDHEN and CDR2 is SYDVKM. V shed 4 bases, J shed 2 bases, and the junction held 6 bases outside the gene matches. CDR3 size: 16 residues. TCRdb's table, derived via immunoSEQ multiplex PCR, lists solely in-frame clones and lacks some. The repertoire includes thousands of clones, approximately 90% of them detected once, and 6.5% to 9% sits in the top ten. The specimen was tumor tissue. The clonotype originates from an adult with diffuse large B cell lymphoma. The chain uses TRBV28 and TRBJ1-5; 9 bases match TRBD1. The CDR3 protein is CASSSQGAGGNQPQHF. Written as DNA, the CDR3 is TGTGCCAGCAGTTCACAGGGGGCAGGGGGCAATCAGCCCCAGCATTTT.